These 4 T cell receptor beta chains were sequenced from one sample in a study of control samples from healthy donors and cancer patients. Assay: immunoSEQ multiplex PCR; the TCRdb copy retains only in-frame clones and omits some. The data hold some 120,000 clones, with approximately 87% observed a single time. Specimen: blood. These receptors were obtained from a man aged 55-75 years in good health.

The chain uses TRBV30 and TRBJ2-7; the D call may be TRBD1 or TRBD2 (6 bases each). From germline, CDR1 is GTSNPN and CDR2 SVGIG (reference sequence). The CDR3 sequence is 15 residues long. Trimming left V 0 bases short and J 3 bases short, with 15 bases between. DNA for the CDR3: TGTGCCTGGAGTGTATTATCGGGGGCGGTCTACGAGCAGTACTTC. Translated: CAWSVLSGAVYEQYF.

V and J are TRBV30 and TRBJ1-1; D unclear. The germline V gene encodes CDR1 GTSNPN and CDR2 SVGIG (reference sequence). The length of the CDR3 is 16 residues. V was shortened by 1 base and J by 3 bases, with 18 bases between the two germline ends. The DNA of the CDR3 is TGTGCCTGGAGTGAGGGAGTTTCTTTTCGGGACACTGAAGCTTTCTTT. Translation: CAWSEGVSFRDTEAFF.

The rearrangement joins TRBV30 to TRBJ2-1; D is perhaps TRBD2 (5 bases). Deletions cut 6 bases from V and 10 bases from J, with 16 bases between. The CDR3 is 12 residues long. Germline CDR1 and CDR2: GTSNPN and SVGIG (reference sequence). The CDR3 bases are TGTGCCTGCCGGCGGGTGTCAAAAGAGCAGTTCTTC. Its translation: CACRRVSKEQFF.

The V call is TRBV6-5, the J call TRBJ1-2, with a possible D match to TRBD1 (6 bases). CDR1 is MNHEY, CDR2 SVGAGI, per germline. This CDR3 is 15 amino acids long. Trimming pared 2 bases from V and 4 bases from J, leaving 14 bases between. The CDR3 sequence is CASSYVGQSTYGYTF. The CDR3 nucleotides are TGTGCCAGCAGTTACGTTGGACAGAGTACCTATGGCTACACCTTC.